Reported below is one TCR beta chain. Its antigen is undetermined. Second doses that came at about 4 or about 12 weeks were put together. This record belongs to a study of T cell responses to AZD1222 COVID-19 vaccine. Generated by immunoSEQ multiplex PCR, the TCRdb table keeps only in-frame clones and is missing some. The sample contains some 96,000 clones, approximately 88% of which appear only once. The CDR3 is 13 residues long. CDR1 is SGHAT, CDR2 FQNNGV, per germline. Trimming left V 1 base short and J 4 bases short, with 7 bases between. General study results and limits: The sample set comprised mostly white British donors with more females, and clonal diversity was possibly underestimated. Among those given AZD1222, only five or six were seropositive at baseline. All repertoire sampling was performed exclusively after the peak T cell response.

Here the sequenced sample was peripheral blood, taken 28 days after the second AZD1222 dose. V and J are TRBV11-2 and TRBJ1-1, with unresolved D. This receptor was identified in an adult who received the AZD1222 COVID-19 vaccine. The DNA of the CDR3 is TGTGCCAGCAGCTTAGGGCAGATCACTGAAGCTTTCTTT. This translates into CASSLGQITEAFF.